These 15 T cell receptor beta chains originate from one sample sequenced in a study of blood T cell repertoires in COVID-19. Only in-frame clones appear in the TCRdb table, and some are missing; sequencing was by immunoSEQ multiplex PCR. The sample lists 400,000 to 450,000 clones, less than 95% occurring once. Specimen: PBMCs or T cells enriched from blood (not recorded which). The receptor source for this set is a man younger than 35 who had recovered from COVID-19.

The rearrangement joins TRBV5-1 to TRBJ2-7, with D maybe TRBD2 (6 bases). This CDR3 has 15 residues. Deletions cut 5 bases from V and 2 bases from J, with 17 bases between. Germline loops: CDR1 SGHRS, CDR2 YFSETQ. The chain's CDR3 is CASRQIVGGTYEQYF. The DNA of the CDR3 is TGCGCCAGCAGACAAATTGTGGGGGGAACCTACGAGCAGTACTTC.

The chain couples TRBV10-3 to TRBJ1-5; possible D gene TRBD1, 5 bases. The CDR3 has 15 residues. V lost 8 bases and J 5 bases, leaving 19 bases between the germline ends. The germline V gene has CDR1 ENHRY and CDR2 SYGVKD. The CDR3 sequence: CAIAEGSGLYQPQHF. For the CDR3, the DNA is TGTGCCATCGCGGAGGGTTCAGGGCTTTATCAGCCCCAGCATTTT.

The chain combines TRBV19 with TRBJ1-5; 11 bases line up with TRBD1. With 6 bases clipped from V and 4 bases from J, the junction kept 8 bases outside the gene matches. This CDR3 has 16 amino acids. Germline assignment: CDR1 LNHDA and CDR2 SQIVND (reference sequence). The CDR3 is CASSPGQGATNQPQHF. The CDR3 DNA sequence: TGTGCCAGTAGCCCCGGACAGGGGGCTACGAATCAGCCCCAGCATTTT.

The CDR3 region is CASSDLGTAYNSPLHF. The CDR3 DNA reads TGTGCCAGCAGTGACCTCGGGACAGCCTATAATTCACCCCTCCACTTT. This chain connects TRBV6-1 to TRBJ1-6; 7 positions match TRBD1. Germline V lookup: CDR1 MNHNS, CDR2 SASEGT. V gave up 3 bases and J gave up 2 bases; unmatched junction bases: 4. The CDR3 runs 16 residues.

For this clone: Other DNA sequences within the sample encode an identical CDR3. The chain employs TRBV10-1 and TRBJ1-3; D remains ambiguous. The CDR3 extends over 15 amino acids. Germline values: CDR1 WNHNN, CDR2 SYGVQD (reference sequence). V was trimmed by 0 bases and J by 0 bases, leaving 6 bases between them. As DNA, the CDR3 is TGCGCCAGCAGTGAGTCAGGAGGCTCTGGAAACACCATATATTTT. This translates into CASSESGGSGNTIYF.

Note on this clone: Being one base from a much bigger clone, this may be a read error. V gene TRBV6-5 combines with J gene TRBJ2-7, with D uncertain. The CDR3 spans 13 residues. Trimming removed 6 bases from V and 0 bases from J, with 9 bases in between. The germline gives CDR1 MNHEY, CDR2 SVGAGI. CDR3 bases: TGTGCCAGCAGCAAGGAGAGCTCCTACGAGCAGTACTTC. It specifies CASSKESSYEQYF.

The chain uses TRBV3-1 (or the pseudogene TRBV3-2) and TRBJ1-2; a possible D gene is TRBD1 (6 bases). The CDR3 is made up of 15 amino acids. The germline V gene encodes CDR1 LGHDT and CDR2 YNNKEL (reference sequence). The germline V and J ends were trimmed by 3 bases and 3 bases, with 14 bases remaining between them. The CDR3 DNA is TGTGCCAGCAGCCATTGGGGGCAGAATTACTATGGCTACACCTTC. The encoded protein is CASSHWGQNYYGYTF.

This chain connects TRBV6-5 to TRBJ1-5, with D possibly matching TRBD1 (6 bases). Trimming took 5 bases from V and 5 from J, leaving 13 bases between them. Germline V lookup: CDR1 MNHEY, CDR2 SVGAGI. This CDR3 has 14 residues. In nucleotides, the CDR3 is TGTGCCAGCAGTAGCCAGGGGACCGATCAGCCCCAGCATTTT. Its protein product is CASSSQGTDQPQHF.

This chain connects TRBV4-2 to TRBJ1-6; D uncertain. V was trimmed by 4 bases and J by 10 bases, leaving 17 bases between them. The length of the CDR3 is 15 residues. CDR1 is LGHNA, CDR2 YNFKEQ, per germline. The CDR3 protein is CASSPEVGGGSPLHF. CDR3 DNA sequence: TGTGCCAGCAGCCCCGAGGTAGGAGGTGGGTCACCCCTCCACTTT.

This clone has a count of ten or more. J is TRBJ1-5 and V is TRBV2; no definite D call. The CDR3 loop spans 15 amino acids. Germline lookup yields CDR1 SNHLY and CDR2 FYNNEI. V lost 4 bases and J lost 0, with 10 bases in between. The CDR3 is CASSVSGLSNQPQHF. CDR3 nucleotides: TGTGCCAGCAGTGTCAGTGGGCTTAGCAATCAGCCCCAGCATTTT.

The chain couples TRBV10-3 to TRBJ1-1; D gene ambiguous. With 6 bases removed from V and 0 bases from J, the gap between germline ends came to 5 bases. Germline V gene sequence: CDR1 ENHRY, CDR2 SYGVKD. This CDR3 is built from 12 residues. CDR3 residues: CAISKLNTEAFF. In nucleotides, the CDR3 is TGTGCCATCAGCAAGCTGAACACTGAAGCTTTCTTT.

The chain joins TRBV28 to TRBJ1-4; D might be TRBD1 (6 bases). Trimming shortened V by 5 bases and J by 6 bases, and 16 bases separated the two germline ends. This CDR3 has 15 residues. CDR1 and CDR2 (germline): MDHEN, SYDVKM. This CDR3 is CASSLRTDADEKLFF. In DNA, the CDR3 is TGTGCCAGCAGTCTGAGGACAGATGCGGATGAAAAACTGTTTTTT.

V gene TRBV5-1 combines with J gene TRBJ1-1, with TRBD1 identical over 8 bases. V was clipped by 0 bases and J by 5 bases; unmatched bases: 12. Germline CDR1 SGHRS, CDR2 YFSETQ. This CDR3 is built from 17 residues. CDR3 protein: CASSLAGTGFRGTEAFF. The CDR3 DNA sequence: TGCGCCAGCAGCTTGGCCGGGACAGGTTTCCGTGGGACTGAAGCTTTCTTT.

As regards this clone: The identical CDR3 is also encoded by other nucleotide sequences in the sample. This rearrangement joins TRBV5-1 to TRBJ2-5, with TRBD1 identical over 9 bases. J lost 3 bases, V lost 4 bases, and 1 base had no gene match. This CDR3 comprises 13 residues. CDR1 and CDR2 from the germline V gene are SGHRS and YFSETQ. In nucleotides, the CDR3 is TGCGCCAGCAGCGGGACAGGGAAAGAGACCCAGTACTTC. Its protein product is CASSGTGKETQYF.

V and J are TRBV23-1 and TRBJ1-5; D unclear. TRBV23-1 is placed among ORFs of uncertain function. This CDR3 has 16 amino acids. The germline V and J ends were trimmed by 3 bases and 3 bases, with 15 bases remaining between them. CDR3 nucleotides: TGCGCCAGCAGTCATTTAAAGCCTCACTCCAATCAGCCCCAGCATTTT. This translates into CASSHLKPHSNQPQHF.